The 5 T cell receptor beta chains below all came from one sample that was sequenced in a study of CD8 T cells in Susac syndrome. After extraction with the RNeasy kit, roughly 0.45 to 1 ug of the RNA was reverse transcribed using random hexamers. TCRdb itself ran the immunoSEQ multiplex PCR reads through MiXCR, one entry per CDR3 protein. The table has 150,000 to 200,000 distinct CDR3 sequences, about 93% seen once; the top ten hold 0.09% to 0.1%. The sequenced material came from CD4+ T cells from PBMCs. These receptors all stem from a human donor with Susac syndrome.

The V gene is TRBV4-1, the J gene TRBJ1-6; TRBD1 matches at 9 bases. The length of the CDR3 is 16 residues. V shed 0 bases, J shed 4 bases, and the junction held 1 base outside the gene matches. Germline CDR1 reads MGHRA; CDR2 reads YSYEKL. CDR3 in DNA: TGCGCCAGCAGCCAAGAGGGACAGGGATATAATTCACCCCTCCACTTT. Its translation is CASSQEGQGYNSPLHF.

A single count supports this clonotype. This chain joins TRBV6-2 or TRBV6-3 and TRBJ2-5, with D possibly matching TRBD2 (6 bases). Trimming cost V 7 bases and J 3 bases, with 15 bases left between them. Germline CDR1 is MNHEY and CDR2 is SVGEGT. The CDR3 covers 14 residues. The CDR3 spells CASNQRGTEETQYF. For the CDR3, the DNA is TGTGCCAGCAACCAACGGGGGACTGAAGAGACCCAGTACTTC.

The gene calls are TRBV7-8 and TRBJ2-2; 8 bases agree with TRBD1. The CDR3 is made up of 15 amino acids. Germline CDR1 reads SGHVS; CDR2 reads FQNEAQ. V lost 5 bases and J lost 6; bases outside the gene matches: 8. CDR3 residues: CASSLRTGKAGELFF. The CDR3 nucleotides read TGTGCCAGCAGCCTAAGGACAGGGAAAGCCGGGGAGCTGTTTTTT.

The rearrangement joins TRBV27 to TRBJ1-1, with no clear D. Germline V lookup: CDR1 MNHEY, CDR2 SMNVEV (reference sequence). The CDR3 is 15 residues long. Trimming cost V 0 bases and J 4 bases, with 12 bases left between them. The CDR3 is CASSLSTVLRTEAFF. CDR3 sequence (DNA): TGTGCCAGCAGTTTATCCACAGTGTTGCGCACTGAAGCTTTCTTT.

The chain combines TRBV7-2 with TRBJ2-2, with D perhaps matching TRBD2 (6 bases). Germline assignment: CDR1 SGHTA and CDR2 FQGNSA. V dropped 5 bases and J dropped 2 bases, with 12 bases sitting between them. CDR3 length: 15 residues. The CDR3 loop is CASSLGLTNTGELFF. In DNA, the CDR3 is TGTGCCAGCAGCCTCGGACTAACCAACACCGGGGAGCTGTTTTTT.